The TCR beta chain under discussion was sequenced for a study of tissue T cells after allogeneic stem cell transplantation. Study results and caveats: This small cohort was clinically heterogeneous, and sampling depth was a limitation.

Concerning this clone itself: Its antigen remains unknown. Other DNA sequences in this specimen translate into the identical CDR3.

This CDR3 has 15 residues. Germline V lookup: CDR1 SGHRS, CDR2 YFSETQ. V shed 3 bases, J shed 2 bases, and the junction held 4 bases outside the gene matches. The protocol was immunoSEQ multiplex PCR, while the TCRdb copy is restricted to in-frame clones and leaves out a portion. The sample carries over 25,000 clones, 85% recorded once. V and J are TRBV5-1 and TRBJ2-2; TRBD1 aligns across 7 bases. The TCR was taken from a woman aged 18-49 years who later had graft-versus-host disease after an allogeneic stem cell transplant. The sequenced sample was blood, obtained before transplantation. CDR3 sequence (DNA): TGCGCCAGCAGCTCGGGACAGCTCAACACCGGGGAGCTGTTTTTT. It codes for CASSSGQLNTGELFF.